The 4 T cell receptor beta chains below come from one sample, sequenced in a study of long-term antiretroviral therapy in people with HIV. Researchers report immunoSEQ v3.0 was run at survey level. TCRdb keeps only in-frame clones here, not all; method: immunoSEQ multiplex PCR. The table records some 26,000 clones, 76% of them present only once. This material consisted of unsorted PBMCs, taken 1.1 years before starting antiretroviral therapy. Receptors were obtained from a woman between 35 and 50 years old with HIV.

This clone is medium-sized (0.01 to 0.1%) in the sample. The chain recombines TRBV11-2 with TRBJ1-2; D might be TRBD1 (6 bases). The CDR3 sequence is 13 residues long. The germline V gene encodes CDR1 SGHAT and CDR2 FQNNGV. Trimming left V 5 bases short and J 4 bases short, with 11 bases between. The CDR3 DNA follows: TGTGCCAGCAGCAGGACAGCTCTCTATGGCTACACCTTC. It yields the protein CASSRTALYGYTF.

The gene calls are TRBV5-1 and TRBJ2-7, with D uncertain. Deletions cut 0 bases from V and 5 bases from J, with 15 bases between. The CDR3 consists of 15 residues. Germline loops: CDR1 SGHRS, CDR2 YFSETQ. CDR3 nucleotide sequence: TGCGCCAGCAGCTTGGGGCCCAGGATGGGGAACGAGCAGTACTTC. It yields the protein CASSLGPRMGNEQYF.

The chain employs TRBV29-1 and TRBJ2-7; D may be TRBD2 (6 bases). This CDR3 is built from 17 residues. Germline V gives CDR1 SQVTM, CDR2 ANQGSEA. The V and J ends lost 4 bases and 0 bases respectively, with 22 bases between them. The CDR3 loop is CSVGSGFGGENSYEQYF. The CDR3 DNA follows: TGCAGCGTTGGGTCGGGGTTCGGCGGGGAAAACTCCTACGAGCAGTACTTC.

The chain recombines TRBV11-3 with TRBJ2-1; 11 bases line up with TRBD2. V was clipped by 2 bases and J by 9 bases; unmatched bases: 9. The CDR3 has 16 amino acids. CDR1 and CDR2 from the germline V gene are SGHNT and YENEEA. The CDR3 sequence is CASSLFSSGGVGEQFF. CDR3 bases: TGTGCCAGCAGCTTATTCAGTAGCGGGGGGGTGGGTGAGCAGTTCTTC.